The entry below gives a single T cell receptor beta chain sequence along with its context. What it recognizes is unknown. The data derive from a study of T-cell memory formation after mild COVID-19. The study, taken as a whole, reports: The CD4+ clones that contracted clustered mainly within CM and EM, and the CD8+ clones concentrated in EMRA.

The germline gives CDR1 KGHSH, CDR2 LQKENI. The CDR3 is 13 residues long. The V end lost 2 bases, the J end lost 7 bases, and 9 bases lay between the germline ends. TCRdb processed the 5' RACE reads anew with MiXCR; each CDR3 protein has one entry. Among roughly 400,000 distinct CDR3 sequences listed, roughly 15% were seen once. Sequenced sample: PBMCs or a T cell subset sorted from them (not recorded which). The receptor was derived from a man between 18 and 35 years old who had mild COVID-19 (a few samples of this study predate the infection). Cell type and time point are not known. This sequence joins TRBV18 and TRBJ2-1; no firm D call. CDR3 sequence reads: CASSPSESNEQFF. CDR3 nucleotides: TGTGCCAGCTCACCATCCGAGAGTAATGAGCAGTTCTTC.